The 18 T cell receptor beta chains listed next were all sequenced from one sample in a study of blood T cell repertoires in COVID-19. The repertoire was sequenced with immunoSEQ multiplex PCR; TCRdb's copy has only in-frame clones and lacks some. The sample contains 150,000 to 200,000 clones, around 90% of which appear only once. Sequencing used peripheral blood. Receptors originate from a woman aged 80 or over with COVID-19, enrolled during active disease.

The chain is built from TRBV7-2 and TRBJ2-5; tentatively, D is TRBD2 (6 bases). The germline V and J ends were trimmed by 8 bases and 1 base, with 8 bases remaining between them. The germline V gene has CDR1 SGHTA and CDR2 FQGNSA. This CDR3 is built from 12 residues. The CDR3 is CASGGIQETQYF. The CDR3, as DNA: TGTGCCAGCGGGGGGATCCAAGAGACCCAGTACTTC.

The chain couples TRBV11-2 to TRBJ2-3; 8 bases are a match to TRBD2. Germline-derived CDR1 and CDR2 are SGHAT and FQNNGV. With 5 bases clipped from V and 6 bases from J, the junction kept 4 bases outside the gene matches. The CDR3 sequence is 13 residues long. The CDR3 here is CASSRQREDTQYF. CDR3 sequence (DNA): TGTGCCAGCAGCCGCCAGCGGGAGGATACGCAGTATTTT.

The CDR3 DNA sequence: TGTGCCAGCAGTTCCGCGGGCCCCAGGTCCTACGAGCAGTACTTC. This encodes CASSSAGPRSYEQYF. The V gene is TRBV28, the J gene TRBJ2-7; TRBD2 is a possible D gene (5 bases). There are 15 residues in the CDR3. Between the trimmed V and J ends, which lost 4 bases and 1 base, there was a span of 14 bases. Germline V gives CDR1 MDHEN, CDR2 SYDVKM.

V usage is TRBV11-2 and J usage is TRBJ2-7, with 9 bases lining up with TRBD2. J lost 9 bases, V lost 0 bases, and 6 bases had no gene match. There are 14 residues in the CDR3. Germline lookup yields CDR1 SGHAT and CDR2 FQNNGV. CDR3 coding DNA: TGTGCCAGCAGCTTAGAACCTAGCGGGACGGGGCAGTACTTC. Its protein product is CASSLEPSGTGQYF. Together with reference TRBV11-2 and TRBJ2-7, the CDR3 gives the full variable domain: EAGVAQSPRYKIIEKRQSVAFWCNPISGHATLYWYQQILGQGPKLLIQFQNNGVVDDSQLPKDRFSAERLKGVDSTLKIQPAKLEDSAVYLCASSLEPSGTGQYFGPGTRLTVT.

The V and J genes are TRBV5-1 and TRBJ2-7; possible D gene TRBD2, 6 bases. CDR3 size: 13 residues. Germline loops: CDR1 SGHRS, CDR2 YFSETQ. V was cut by 1 base and J by 3 bases, with 8 bases left in between. CDR3 sequence reads: CASSLSAGYEQYF. For the CDR3, the DNA is TGCGCCAGCAGCTTGTCAGCGGGCTACGAGCAGTACTTC.

The rearrangement uses TRBV12-5 and TRBJ2-3; perhaps TRBD1 as D (6 bases). The CDR3 sequence is 12 residues long. Germline V gene data show CDR1 as LGHNT and CDR2 as FRNRAP. Trimming took 3 bases from V and 10 from J, leaving 11 bases between them. This CDR3 reads CASGLPGHPQYF. The CDR3 bases are TGTGCTAGTGGTTTACCGGGACATCCGCAGTATTTT. The full variable domain, its missing parts supplied by reference TRBV12-5 and TRBJ2-3, is DARVTQTPRHKVTEMGQEVTMRCQPILGHNTVFWYRQTMMQGLELLAYFRNRAPLDDSGMPKDRFSAEMPDATLATLKIQPSEPRDSAVYFCASGLPGHPQYFGPGTRLTVL.

This clone came up once. V and J are TRBV19 and TRBJ1-2, with D hard to call. Germline V lookup: CDR1 LNHDA, CDR2 SQIVND (reference sequence). The CDR3 is 15 amino acids. V lost 6 bases to trimming and J lost 7 bases, with 21 bases between them. This CDR3 is CASSLRLGVSAGYTF. In nucleotides, the CDR3 is TGTGCCAGTAGCTTACGCCTGGGCGTCTCGGCTGGCTACACCTTC.

This clone was counted a few times. This chain links TRBV9 with TRBJ1-6; tentative D call: TRBD1 (6 bases). The V end lost 3 bases, the J end lost 10 bases, and 11 bases lay between the germline ends. The CDR3 spans 13 residues. Germline CDR1 and CDR2: SGDLS and YYNGEE. CDR3 in DNA: TGTGCCAGCAGCGAGGGGGTTAGGTCACCCCTCCACTTT. Protein product: CASSEGVRSPLHF.

This rearrangement joins TRBV18 to TRBJ1-2, with D perhaps matching TRBD1 (6 bases). CDR1 and CDR2 (germline): KGHSH, LQKENI. The V end lost 3 bases, the J end lost 6 bases, and 20 bases lay between the germline ends. This CDR3 region has 16 residues. The CDR3 coding sequence is TGTGCCAGCTCACCTCGCGCCACTACAGGGCGGGATGGCTACACCTTC. Encoded protein: CASSPRATTGRDGYTF. Full variable domain (remainder filled in from reference TRBV18 and TRBJ1-2): NAGVMQNPRHLVRRRGQEARLRCSPMKGHSHVYWYRQLPEEGLKFMVYLQKENIIDESGMPKERFSAEFPKEGPSILRIQQVVRGDSAAYFCASSPRATTGRDGYTFGSGTRLTVV.

Here the CDR3 DNA reads TGTGCCAGCAGTCCATCGGGGTCCGCTGGCGGCTACACCTTC. Translation gives CASSPSGSAGGYTF. This chain connects TRBV28 to TRBJ1-2; D is ambiguous. The CDR3 covers 14 residues. Germline CDR1 and CDR2: MDHEN and SYDVKM. Trimming took off 5 bases at V and 8 bases at J, with 18 bases between the two ends.

The chain couples TRBV27 to TRBJ2-3; 9 positions agree with TRBD1. This CDR3 is 15 amino acids long. V lost 5 bases and J lost 6; bases outside the gene matches: 9. CDR1 and CDR2 from the germline V gene are MNHEY and SMNVEV (reference sequence). The DNA of the CDR3 is TGTGCCAGCAGTCTTAACAGGGGGCAGGCCGATACGCAGTATTTT. This sequence encodes CASSLNRGQADTQYF.

V usage is TRBV11-3 and J usage is TRBJ2-2, with a weak D call TRBD2 (6 bases). CDR1 and CDR2 from the germline V gene are SGHNT and YENEEA. This CDR3 is built from 14 residues. The V end was cut by 3 bases, the J end by 1 base, with 6 bases between. The CDR3 region has the DNA TGTGCCAGCAGCTTTAGCGGGAACACCGGGGAGCTGTTTTTT. Translating it yields CASSFSGNTGELFF.

V and J are TRBV6-5 and TRBJ1-5, with 8 bases lining up with TRBD1. This CDR3 is built from 11 residues. The germline gives CDR1 MNHEY, CDR2 SVGAGI. With 7 bases clipped from V and 7 bases from J, the junction kept 0 bases outside the gene matches. The CDR3 loop is CASTGGQPQHF. The CDR3 DNA reads TGTGCCAGCACAGGGGGCCAGCCCCAGCATTTT.

This clone showed up just a few times. The gene calls are TRBV4-3 and TRBJ1-2; D may be TRBD1 (6 bases). Trimming shortened V by 0 bases and J by 4 bases, and 9 bases separated the two germline ends. The CDR3 contains 14 residues. Germline CDR1 reads LGHNA; CDR2 reads YSLEER. Here the CDR3 DNA reads TGCGCCAGCAGCCAAGAACCACAGGGCTATGGCTACACCTTC. It codes for CASSQEPQGYGYTF.

This sequence joins TRBV5-1 and TRBJ2-2, with 7 bases lining up with TRBD2. Germline V gives CDR1 SGHRS, CDR2 YFSETQ. J lost 7 bases, V lost 2 bases, and 5 bases had no gene match. CDR3 length: 14 amino acids. The CDR3, as DNA: TGCGCCAGCAGCTTTGTCCGGGGGGACGGGGAGCTGTTTTTT. Residues: CASSFVRGDGELFF.

This rearrangement joins TRBV9 to TRBJ1-1; no reliable D call. Germline CDR1 and CDR2: SGDLS and YYNGEE. Trimming stripped 3 bases from V and 1 base from J, with 16 bases between. The CDR3 runs 16 residues. The DNA of the CDR3 is TGTGCCAGCAGCGCTAGCCGTGGGTCCCCGAACACTGAAGCTTTCTTT. The encoded protein is CASSASRGSPNTEAFF. The full variable domain, with the rest looked up from reference TRBV9 and TRBJ1-1, is DSGVTQTPKHLITATGQRVTLRCSPRSGDLSVYWYQQSLDQGLQFLIQYYNGEERAKGNILERFSAQQFPDLHSELNLSSLELGDSALYFCASSASRGSPNTEAFFGQGTRLTVV.

CDR3 sequence: CASSQDGTFTDTQYF. Here the CDR3 DNA reads TGTGCCAGCAGCCAAGATGGGACTTTCACAGATACGCAGTATTTT. This chain joins TRBV3-1 (or the pseudogene TRBV3-2) and TRBJ2-3, with D maybe TRBD2 (6 bases). The CDR3 is made up of 15 amino acids. From germline, CDR1 is LGHDT and CDR2 YNNKEL (reference sequence). V was shortened by 0 bases and J by 2 bases, with 9 bases between the two germline ends.

The rearrangement joins TRBV5-1 to TRBJ2-5, with D unresolved. This CDR3 is 14 amino acids long. Between the trimmed V and J ends, which lost 0 bases and 2 bases, there was a span of 8 bases. Looked up from germline, CDR1 is SGHRS and CDR2 is YFSETQ. The CDR3 sequence: CASSLGVMQETQYF. Written as DNA, the CDR3 is TGCGCCAGCAGCTTGGGAGTGATGCAAGAGACCCAGTACTTC.